A selection of T cell receptor beta chains follows, all from one sample in a study of Tregs in tolerant kidney transplant recipients. The table came from immunoSEQ multiplex PCR; TCRdb's copy has only in-frame clones and leaves some out. The sample records tens of thousands of clones, 85% to 90% being singletons. The specimen comprised CD4+ T cells from blood, sampled before the transplant. Every receptor here comes from a human donor who received a combined kidney and bone marrow transplant. Both conserved end residues are trimmed from each CDR3. Size tells how often a clone was seen (once, few, many) or the class of an expanded clone, and some rows leave it out.

V	J	size	CDR3
TRBV11-2	TRBJ2-7	-	ASSLAASGPYEQY
TRBV2	TRBJ1-4	-	ASSEVQAGEKLF
TRBV30	TRBJ2-2	-	AWRRLADTGELF
TRBV5-1	TRBJ2-2	-	ASSRQENTGELF
TRBV4-1	TRBJ2-2	-	ASSRWTDLSNTGELF
TRBV9	TRBJ2-1	-	ASSVGEIVYNEQF
TRBV28	TRBJ2-2	-	ASSFSILEPGELF
TRBV5-1	TRBJ2-1	once	ASSYSGQLSSYNEQF
TRBV6-6	TRBJ1-3	-	ASTTGGRDTIY
TRBV19	TRBJ2-6	-	ASSIRGSGANVLT
TRBV9	TRBJ1-3	-	ASSAVGGAGNTIY
TRBV28	TRBJ1-1	-	ASSLGELGTEAF
TRBV7-2	TRBJ2-1	-	ASSFLPNEQF
TRBV9	TRBJ2-4	-	ASSVRDARAGIQY
TRBV2	TRBJ1-5	-	ASSEARSTGSQPQH
TRBV11-3	TRBJ1-1	-	ASSLRGSTEAF
TRBV28	TRBJ2-7	-	ASHKARGEQY
TRBV30	TRBJ1-5	-	ACGTRGQPQH
TRBV10-3	TRBJ2-3	-	AISELSTDTQY
TRBV28	TRBJ1-5	-	ASSLVDRVNQPQH
TRBV15	TRBJ1-1	once	ATSRSYGLGTTEAF
TRBV6-5	TRBJ2-5	-	ASSYSMTRHKETQY
TRBV27	TRBJ2-7	-	ASSWSASPYEQY
TRBV2	TRBJ2-1	-	ASSEFGWEGNEQF
TRBV28	TRBJ2-1	-	ASSPPPGGLGSEQF
TRBV19	TRBJ2-5	many	ASSTGQGQETQY
TRBV5-4	TRBJ2-6	-	ASSTYAGLPPSGANVLT
TRBV19	TRBJ1-2	-	ASSTDRGTLYGYT
TRBV6-1	TRBJ1-1	-	ASSYNRGDTEAF
TRBV9	TRBJ2-5	-	ASSVVGSGNPQETQY
TRBV7-3	TRBJ2-1	once	ASSSRGRGVLF
TRBV29-1	TRBJ2-7	once	SAWTGGYEQY
TRBV10-3	TRBJ1-3	-	AISATGGRDTIY
TRBV5-5	TRBJ1-5	-	ASSLTGNQPQH
TRBV6-1	TRBJ1-1	once	ASFSGQGALTEAF
TRBV9	TRBJ2-5	-	ASSVGSESYQETQY
TRBV6-6	TRBJ1-5	once	ASSYQGARNQPQH
TRBV2	TRBJ2-7	-	ATDRSLEQY
TRBV7-9	TRBJ1-1	once	ASSETSEGGTEAF
TRBV27	TRBJ2-3	-	ASSFNGNTDTQY
TRBV28	TRBJ1-5	-	ASRARDRGAQPQH
TRBV2	TRBJ1-2	-	ASSGEGLLGGYT
TRBV10-1	TRBJ2-3	-	ASAHRDNSRDTQY
TRBV5-4	TRBJ2-2	once	ASSPGQGNTGELF
TRBV5-1	TRBJ1-5	-	ASSSGPSNQPQH
TRBV19	TRBJ2-1	-	ASSIEGLGYNEQF
TRBV15	TRBJ1-4	-	ATSTVPGQKNEKLF
TRBV2	TRBJ2-1	-	ASSARRQDNEQF
TRBV5-4	TRBJ2-2	few	ASSLDRGKTGELF
TRBV9	TRBJ2-3	-	ASSAGLADSTDTQY